The rows below give T cell receptor beta chains drawn from one sample of a study of blood T cell repertoires in COVID-19. Assay used: immunoSEQ multiplex PCR; TCRdb lists only in-frame clones, some missing. The sample yields roughly 100,000 clones, 82% seen once. What was sequenced was peripheral blood. The receptor set was obtained from an elderly woman with acute or convalescent COVID-19. The CDR3 runs from the conserved cysteine through the conserved F or W.

v_gene: TRBV5-1
j_gene: TRBJ2-1
CDR3aa: CASSLDPSGGGINEQFF

v_gene: TRBV2
j_gene: TRBJ2-5
CDR3aa: CASSGPVTSGSETQYF

v_gene: TRBV4-1
j_gene: TRBJ1-2
CDR3aa: CASSQGVREGYGYTF

v_gene: TRBV11-3
j_gene: TRBJ1-1
CDR3aa: CASSLSNRGLNTEAFF

v_gene: TRBV28
j_gene: TRBJ1-1
CDR3aa: CASSLEGARTEAFF

v_gene: TRBV5-8
j_gene: TRBJ1-5
CDR3aa: CASSFLIAGSYYSNQPQHF

v_gene: TRBV5-1
j_gene: TRBJ1-2
CDR3aa: CASSFFGVGEDGYTF

v_gene: TRBV18
j_gene: TRBJ1-1
CDR3aa: CASSPGTGGNTEAFF

v_gene: TRBV3-1/TRBV3-2
j_gene: TRBJ2-7
CDR3aa: CASSRRDSSFYEQYF

v_gene: TRBV6-5
j_gene: TRBJ2-3
CDR3aa: CASSYGTSGRASTQYF

v_gene: TRBV18
j_gene: TRBJ1-4
CDR3aa: CASSPSTGGFEKLFF

v_gene: TRBV19
j_gene: TRBJ2-1
CDR3aa: CASSIDGDFRYNEQFF

v_gene: TRBV19
j_gene: TRBJ1-2
CDR3aa: CASSGDRVTYGYTF

v_gene: TRBV6-5
j_gene: TRBJ2-2
CDR3aa: CASSYDRSELFF

v_gene: TRBV28
j_gene: TRBJ1-2
CDR3aa: CASQQGGARGYTF

v_gene: TRBV19
j_gene: TRBJ1-4
CDR3aa: CASSPRWGRNEKLFF

v_gene: TRBV2
j_gene: TRBJ2-2
CDR3aa: CASSGQGVTGELFF

v_gene: TRBV5-1
j_gene: TRBJ2-2
CDR3aa: CASSDQGSAGELFF